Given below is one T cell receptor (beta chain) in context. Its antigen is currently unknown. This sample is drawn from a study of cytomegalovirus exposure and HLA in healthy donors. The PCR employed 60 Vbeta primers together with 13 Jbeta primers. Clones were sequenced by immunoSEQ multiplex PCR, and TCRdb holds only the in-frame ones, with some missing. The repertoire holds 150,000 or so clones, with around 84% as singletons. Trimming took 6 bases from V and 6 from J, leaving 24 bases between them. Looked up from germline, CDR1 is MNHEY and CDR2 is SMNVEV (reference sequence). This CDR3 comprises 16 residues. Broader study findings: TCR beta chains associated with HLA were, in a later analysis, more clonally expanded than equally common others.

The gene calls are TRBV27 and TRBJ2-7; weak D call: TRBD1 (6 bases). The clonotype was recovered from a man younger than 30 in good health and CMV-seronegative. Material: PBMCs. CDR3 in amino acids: CASRDRQTLKVPEQYF. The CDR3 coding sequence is TGTGCCAGCAGAGACAGGCAGACACTTAAAGTTCCCGAGCAGTACTTC.